This record covers a single T cell receptor (beta chain). Its specificity is not known. The authors prepared the TCRbeta library with unique molecular identifiers. TCRdb called the PCR reads again in MiXCR, with one record for every CDR3 protein. The sample lists approximately 120,000 distinct CDR3 sequences, approximately 8.7% occurring once. This sample is part of a study of T-cell reconstitution after alpha-beta-depleted transplantation in children. Points from the study as a whole: Reported findings indicate that, about two months after transplant, alpha-beta T cells came from several hundred expanded clones, which were derived from non-depleted graft cells. Newly produced T cells mostly accounted for T-cell counts and diversity one year post-transplant. Surviving recipient cells, namely T cells and thymic progenitors, were the source of high day-60 TCRbeta diversity in some patients.

The CDR3 covers 13 residues. The germline V gene encodes CDR1 DFQATT and CDR2 SNEGSKA (reference sequence). J lost 5 bases, V lost 5 bases, and 6 bases had no gene match. The source material was PBMCs, mostly from graft donor cells, sampled 180 days after TCRalphabeta/CD19-depleted stem cell transplant. The sequence was obtained from a girl under two years old who had a stem cell transplant for combined immunodeficiency, so the T cells may come from the graft donor. This chain connects TRBV20-1 to TRBJ2-3; TRBD2 aligns across 8 bases. The CDR3 loop is CSAEQRGLDTQYF. The CDR3 nucleotides are TGCAGTGCTGAACAGCGGGGGCTAGATACGCAGTATTTT.